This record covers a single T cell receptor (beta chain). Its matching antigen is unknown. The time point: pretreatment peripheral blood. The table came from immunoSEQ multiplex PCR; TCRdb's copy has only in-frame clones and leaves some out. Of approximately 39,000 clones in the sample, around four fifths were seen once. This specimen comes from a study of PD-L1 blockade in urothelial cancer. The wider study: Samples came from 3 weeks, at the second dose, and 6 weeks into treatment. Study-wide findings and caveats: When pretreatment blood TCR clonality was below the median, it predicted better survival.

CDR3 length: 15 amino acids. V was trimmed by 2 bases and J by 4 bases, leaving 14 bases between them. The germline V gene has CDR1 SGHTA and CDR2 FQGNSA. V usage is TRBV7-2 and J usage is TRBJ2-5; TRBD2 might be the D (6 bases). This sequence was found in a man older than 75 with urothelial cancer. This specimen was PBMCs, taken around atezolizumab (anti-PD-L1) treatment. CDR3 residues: CASSLRPGEGETQYF. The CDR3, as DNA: TGTGCCAGCAGCTTAAGGCCGGGAGAGGGAGAGACCCAGTACTTC.